The subject of this entry is one T cell receptor beta chain. The antigen remains unidentified. Germline lookup yields CDR1 SGHTA and CDR2 FQGTGA. V lost 0 bases and J lost 7, with 10 bases in between. The CDR3 runs to 15 residues. Some clones are missing from TCRdb's copy, which holds only in-frame ones; the method was immunoSEQ multiplex PCR. The sample consists of about 58,000 clones, more than 60% of them appearing once. The sample belongs to a study of vaccination effects on CD4 cells after COVID-19. Cultured cells yielded isolated CD4+ T cells after around 9 days. None of the vaccinated had previously contracted SARS-CoV-2, and their nucleocapsid antibodies tested negative. IL-2 medium was substituted for half the medium on days 3 and 7.

The TCR comes from a human donor who received a COVID-19 vaccine. This chain links TRBV7-3 with TRBJ1-6; TRBD1 is a possible D gene (5 bases). The starting material was CD4+ T cells from PBMCs cultured without peptide, obtained before COVID-19 vaccination. The CDR3 DNA sequence: TGTGCCAGCAGCTTAACCAGGGTCTTAAATTCACCCCTCCACTTT. Residues: CASSLTRVLNSPLHF.